A selection of T cell receptor beta chains follows, all from one sample in a study of T cell changes during pregnancy in multiple sclerosis. TCRdb keeps only in-frame clones here, not all; method: immunoSEQ multiplex PCR. The repertoire consists of fewer than 90,000 clones, with about 94% occurring once and the leading ten covering roughly 1.4%. The specimen comprised peripheral blood, sampled in the third trimester of pregnancy. All receptors derive from a female donor in good health, enrolled as a control in a pregnancy study. The CDR3 runs from the conserved cysteine through the conserved F or W. D genes are given only for firm matches. Clone size, where shown, is once, few, many, or a class for clones that have expanded.

j_gene,d_gene,v_gene,abundance,CDR3nt,CDR3aa
TRBJ2-1,NA,TRBV11-2,NA,TGTGCCAGCAGCCCCGGTAGGGACACCCGGTCGGGTGAGCAGTTCTTC,CASSPGRDTRSGEQFF
TRBJ2-1,TRBD1,TRBV19,NA,TGTGCCAGCCGATCTAGGGACAGCTCATACAATGAGCAGTTCTTC,CASRSRDSSYNEQFF
TRBJ2-7,TRBD2,TRBV9,NA,TGTGCCAGCAGCGTAGCGGGAGGAACCTACGAGCAGTACTTC,CASSVAGGTYEQYF
TRBJ2-5,NA,TRBV7-8,NA,TGTGCCAGCAGCCCCCTGGCCGCAATTCTCGAGACCCAGTACTTC,CASSPLAAILETQYF
TRBJ2-2,TRBD1,TRBV6-1,once,TGTGCCAGCAGTGAAGCTTCGGGGACAGGGAACACCGGGGAGCTGTTTTTT,CASSEASGTGNTGELFF
TRBJ2-1,TRBD2,TRBV4-2,NA,TGTGCCAGCAGCCAGCGACTAGCGGGGGACAATGAGCAGTTCTTC,CASSQRLAGDNEQFF
TRBJ1-5,TRBD1,TRBV7-9,few,TGTGCCAGCAGCGCGGGACAGGGGACCAATCAGCCCCAGCATTTT,CASSAGQGTNQPQHF
TRBJ2-1,TRBD2,TRBV19,once,TGTGCCAGTAGCGGGCTAGCGGTCTACAATGAGCAGTTCTTC,CASSGLAVYNEQFF
TRBJ2-1,TRBD2,TRBV6-1,NA,TGTGCCAGCAGTAGTCCGGGACTAGGTGATAATGAGCAGTTCTTC,CASSSPGLGDNEQFF
TRBJ1-5,TRBD1,TRBV7-9,NA,TGTGCCAGCAGCCCTAGGACAGGGGAGAATCAGCCCCAGCATTTT,CASSPRTGENQPQHF
TRBJ2-7,NA,TRBV12-1,NA,TGTGCCAGCAGCTTGTCCTCTGAGCAGTACTTC,CASSLSSEQYF
TRBJ1-1,TRBD1,TRBV29-1,NA,TGCAGCGTTAGGGGGCAGGTGATGAACACTGAAGCTTTCTTT,CSVRGQVMNTEAFF
TRBJ2-1,TRBD2,TRBV27,NA,TGTGCCAGCACCTTGGGGGGGGGTCGGGATGAGCAGTTCTTC,CASTLGGGRDEQFF
TRBJ2-7,TRBD1,TRBV2,NA,TGTGCCAGCAGTGGACAGGGAATCGAGCAGTACTTC,CASSGQGIEQYF
TRBJ2-2,TRBD1,TRBV28,once,TGTGCCAGCAGACAGGACAGGCGGCTCGCGAACACCGGGGAGCTGTTTTTT,CASRQDRRLANTGELFF
TRBJ2-3,TRBD2,TRBV29-1,NA,TGCAGCGTTGGTCTAGCGGGAGGCAGTGACGATACGCAGTATTTT,CSVGLAGGSDDTQYF
TRBJ2-7,TRBD2,TRBV4-1,NA,TGCGCCAGCAGCCTTAGACTAGCGGAGTACGAGCAGTACTTC,CASSLRLAEYEQYF
TRBJ2-3,NA,TRBV28,NA,TGTGCCAGCAACGGGGAGGAAAATACGCAGTATTTT,CASNGEENTQYF
TRBJ2-7,TRBD1,TRBV27,few,TGTGCCAGCAGTCCTGGCGAGGGGGCCGAGCAGTACTTC,CASSPGEGAEQYF
TRBJ2-2,NA,TRBV6-5,NA,TGTGCCAGCAGTTCCGAAACGGTTGGGGAGCTGTTTTTT,CASSSETVGELFF
TRBJ2-4,TRBD2,TRBV9,NA,TGTGCCAGCAGCGTAGGGCCTAGCGGGATCCTAGCCAAAAACATTCAGTACTTC,CASSVGPSGILAKNIQYF
TRBJ1-5,TRBD1,TRBV5-5,NA,TGTGCCAGCAGCTCCTTGACAGGGGTGGGTCAGCCCCAGCATTTT,CASSSLTGVGQPQHF
TRBJ1-3,NA,TRBV5-1,NA,TGCGCCAGCAGTTTCAGTTCGGGATCTAGCGGAAACACCATATATTTT,CASSFSSGSSGNTIYF
TRBJ2-7,TRBD2,TRBV15,NA,TGTGCCACCAGCACTGGAGCGGGAAGATACGAGCAGTACTTC,CATSTGAGRYEQYF
TRBJ2-2,NA,TRBV6-5,NA,TGTGCCAGCAGTTTAGGAGGGGGCGCGAACGGGGAGCTGTTTTTT,CASSLGGGANGELFF
TRBJ2-4,TRBD2,TRBV4-1,NA,TGCGCCAGCAGCCAAGCCCGCGGGAGGGATTTCAAAAACATTCAGTACTTC,CASSQARGRDFKNIQYF
TRBJ1-5,TRBD1,TRBV18,NA,TGTGCCAGCTCATCCGGGACAGGGGATTCGGGACAGCCCCAGCATTTT,CASSSGTGDSGQPQHF
TRBJ2-2,TRBD2,TRBV12-5,NA,TGTGCTAGTGGTTTATCCAGCGGGAGATACACCGGGGAGCTGTTTTTT,CASGLSSGRYTGELFF
TRBJ2-7,NA,TRBV5-1,NA,TGCGCCAGCAGCTTGGGGGGGCTGGGCTACGAGCAGTACTTC,CASSLGGLGYEQYF
TRBJ2-7,TRBD1,TRBV28,once,TGTGCCAGCAGTACAGGGGATAGCCCCTACGAGCAGTACTTC,CASSTGDSPYEQYF
TRBJ1-1,TRBD1,TRBV4-2,NA,TGTGCCAGCAGCCAGAATACAGGGGGGAGAACTGAAGCTTTCTTT,CASSQNTGGRTEAFF
TRBJ2-1,TRBD2,TRBV11-2,NA,TGTGCCAGCAGCTTAGTTAGGGCTAGCGGGAGTATCTACAATGAGCAGTTCTTC,CASSLVRASGSIYNEQFF
TRBJ1-5,NA,TRBV28,NA,TGTGCCAGCATGGAACAGGATAGCAATCAGCCCCAGCATTTT,CASMEQDSNQPQHF
TRBJ2-1,NA,TRBV7-2,once,TGTGCCAGCAGCTTATTGATTAGCGGACTTTACAATGAGCAGTTCTTC,CASSLLISGLYNEQFF
TRBJ2-7,TRBD2,TRBV5-5,NA,TGTGCCAGCAGCTCCGGGGGGGCAGGGGTAAACGAGCAGTACTTC,CASSSGGAGVNEQYF
TRBJ2-5,NA,TRBV15,NA,TGTGCCACCAGCCCAAAGGGGGGGGAAGAGACCCAGTACTTC,CATSPKGGEETQYF
TRBJ2-1,TRBD1,TRBV5-6,NA,TGTGCCAGCAGCTTGACGGGACAGGGAATCAATGAGCAGTTCTTC,CASSLTGQGINEQFF
TRBJ1-1,NA,TRBV7-2,NA,TGTGCCAGCAGCTTACAGACAAACACTGAAGCTTTCTTT,CASSLQTNTEAFF
TRBJ2-7,NA,TRBV28,NA,TGTGCCAGCAGTTTAGTCAGGTACCACGAGCAGTACTTC,CASSLVRYHEQYF
TRBJ2-7,TRBD1,TRBV28,NA,TGTGCCAGCAGGTACGACAGGGGGACCTACGAGCAGTACTTC,CASRYDRGTYEQYF
TRBJ2-7,TRBD2,TRBV5-1,NA,TGCGCCAGCAGCTTGGCCGCACTAGCGGGAGCGGACGAGCAGTACTTC,CASSLAALAGADEQYF
TRBJ2-5,TRBD2,TRBV28,NA,TGTGCCAGCAGTCGGGCGGGAGGGCTGGAGACCCAGTACTTC,CASSRAGGLETQYF
TRBJ1-2,TRBD1,TRBV6-6,NA,TGTGCCAGCAGTTACTCGGGGGACAGGGGTAACTATGGCTACACCTTC,CASSYSGDRGNYGYTF
TRBJ2-1,TRBD2,TRBV9,NA,TGTGCCAGCAGCGTAGCGGGAGGGCCCTTTGGCAATGAGCAGTTCTTC,CASSVAGGPFGNEQFF
TRBJ1-4,NA,TRBV7-2,few,TGTGCCAGCAGCCTTACCGGGACAAGTGGTGAAAAACTGTTTTTT,CASSLTGTSGEKLFF
TRBJ2-3,NA,TRBV27,NA,TGTGCCAGCAGTTGGAAGGCTAGTTCAGATACGCAGTATTTT,CASSWKASSDTQYF
TRBJ2-3,NA,TRBV5-1,NA,TGCGCCAGCAGCCGAAGTCCAGGGGGACTGACCACAGATACGCAGTATTTT,CASSRSPGGLTTDTQYF
TRBJ1-2,TRBD1,TRBV5-4,NA,TGTGCCAGCAGCTTGGACAGGGGGAACTATGGCTACACCTTC,CASSLDRGNYGYTF
TRBJ1-5,NA,TRBV29-1,NA,TGCAGCGTCAGCGGACAGTATAGCAATCAGCCCCAGCATTTT,CSVSGQYSNQPQHF
TRBJ1-1,NA,TRBV5-1,NA,TGCGCCAGCAGCTTGAAGCGGAACACTGAAGCTTTCTTT,CASSLKRNTEAFF
TRBJ2-1,TRBD1,TRBV27,NA,TGTGCCAGCAGTTCCTCAGCGGGACAGGGGCCCTACAATGAGCAGTTCTTC,CASSSSAGQGPYNEQFF
TRBJ2-2,TRBD2,TRBV15,NA,TGTGCCACCAGCAGGACCAGCGGGGGGACGAACACCGGGGAGCTGTTTTTT,CATSRTSGGTNTGELFF
TRBJ2-3,NA,TRBV30,NA,TGTGCCTGGAGTCGAGCAGATACGCAGTATTTT,CAWSRADTQYF
TRBJ2-6,TRBD1,TRBV15,once,TGTGCCACCAGCAGTGAGGGGGCAGCGAGCTCTGGGGCCAACGTCCTGACTTTC,CATSSEGAASSGANVLTF
TRBJ2-2,TRBD1,TRBV27,few,TGTGCCAGCAGTGACAGGGCGGTCACCGGGGAGCTGTTTTTT,CASSDRAVTGELFF
TRBJ1-1,TRBD1,TRBV11-2,once,TGTGCCAGCAGCTTAGGGGGACAGGGTGTTACTGAAGCTTTCTTT,CASSLGGQGVTEAFF
TRBJ1-3,TRBD1,TRBV28,NA,TGTGCCAGCGAGGAAACCAGGGGGGACACCATATATTTT,CASEETRGDTIYF
TRBJ1-2,NA,TRBV2,NA,TGTGCCAGCGGTGACACGGACTTGAGTGGCTACACCTTC,CASGDTDLSGYTF
TRBJ2-7,NA,TRBV7-7,once,TGTGCCAGCAGCTTCGATCCTCTCTGCGGGCAGTACTTC,CASSFDPLCGQYF
TRBJ2-2,TRBD2,TRBV27,NA,TGTGCCAGCAGCCAATCACTAGCGGGAGTGGTTGGCGGGGAGCTGTTTTTT,CASSQSLAGVVGGELFF